This T cell receptor (beta chain) emerged from a study of post-analysis software for immune sequencing data. General study findings and limits: Patients showed TRBV5-6, TRBV5-1 and TRBV20-1 among about five TRBV segments more frequent than in controls.

As concerns this clonotype: Its specificity is unknown.

CDR1 is KGHSH, CDR2 LQKENI, per germline. The V end was cut by 2 bases, the J end by 4 bases, with 11 bases between. The CDR3 has 14 amino acids. Unique molecular identifiers featured in each of the TCR beta cDNA libraries. TCRdb fed the PCR reads into MiXCR, producing one record per CDR3 protein. The sample has fewer than 850,000 distinct CDR3 sequences, approximately 30% seen once. The rearrangement links TRBV18 to TRBJ1-2; no clear D. Sample: blood. The TCR was taken from a girl aged 5-17 years with multiple sclerosis. In DNA form, the CDR3 reads TGTGCCAGCTCACCAAGTACGGCGGGCTATGGCTACACCTTC. It is translated as CASSPSTAGYGYTF.